The 18 T cell receptor beta chains below all came from one sample that was sequenced in a study of neoadjuvant anti-PD-1 for oral cavity cancer. Time point described: after neoadjuvant nivolumab, at surgical resection. Produced via immunoSEQ multiplex PCR; TCRdb's table is partial and in-frame only. The data contain roughly 24,000 clones, 27% of them singletons. The sample here was tumor tissue, taken after nivolumab (anti-PD-1) treatment. The source of these receptors is a person between 35 and 79 years old with oral cavity squamous cell carcinoma.

The chain combines TRBV20-1 with TRBJ1-2; D is unclear. The CDR3 extends over 11 amino acids. Germline CDR1 reads DFQATT; CDR2 reads SNEGSKA (reference sequence). Between the trimmed V and J ends, which lost 3 bases and 12 bases, there was a span of 14 bases. CDR3 sequence reads: CSASQTDGNTF. Here the CDR3 DNA reads TGCAGTGCTAGCCAAACCGACGGCAACACCTTC.

This clone was counted between two and nine times. Germline is not matched at one junction end, which may reflect a read error. The chain uses TRBV7-2 and TRBJ2-2, with 11 positions matching TRBD2. Germline CDR1 and CDR2: SGHTA and FQGNSA. The CDR3 spans 14 residues. CDR3 DNA: TGTGCCAGCAGCCTAGCGGGGGGAGGCGGGGAGCTGTTTTTT. Amino acid sequence: CASSLAGGGGELFF.

This clone has only a few counts. V usage is TRBV6-5 and J usage is TRBJ1-2; D remains unclear. The CDR3 covers 15 residues. Germline CDR1 and CDR2: MNHEY and SVGAGI. V shed 0 bases and J shed 8 bases, with 16 bases lying between them. The CDR3 region is CASSYSGLVVMGYTF. The CDR3 region has the DNA TGTGCCAGCAGTTACTCCGGGTTGGTGGTAATGGGCTACACCTTC.

The V and J genes are TRBV5-5 and TRBJ2-3; D call uncertain. The germline V gene encodes CDR1 SGHKS and CDR2 YYEKEE (reference sequence). The CDR3 covers 14 residues. V was clipped by 0 bases and J by 6 bases, with 11 bases between them. CDR3 nucleotides: TGTGCCAGCAGCTTGGTAAAAGGATTGGATACGCAGTATTTT. Its translation is CASSLVKGLDTQYF.

This clone is a singleton in its sample. The chain employs TRBV29-1 and TRBJ2-7, with D perhaps matching TRBD1 or TRBD2 (6 bases each). The CDR3 length is 13 residues. Trimming took 8 bases from V and 3 from J, leaving 17 bases between them. Germline values: CDR1 SQVTM, CDR2 ANQGSEA. CDR3 region: CSNGKEGDYEQYF. The CDR3 DNA follows: TGCAGCAACGGGAAGGAGGGGGACTACGAGCAGTACTTC.

The V call is TRBV19, the J call TRBJ2-5, with D perhaps matching TRBD1 (5 bases). This CDR3 contains 16 residues. Germline CDR1 is LNHDA and CDR2 is SQIVND (reference sequence). The V end was cut by 5 bases, the J end by 5 bases, with 21 bases between. The CDR3 region has the DNA TGTGCCAGTAGTTACAGTGGTCAGGGCGGACGGGAGACCCAGTACTTC. Residues: CASSYSGQGGRETQYF. The full variable domain, its missing parts supplied by reference TRBV19 and TRBJ2-5, is DGGITQSPKYLFRKEGQNVTLSCEQNLNHDAMYWYRQDPGQGLRLIYYSQIVNDFQKGDIAEGYSVSREKKESFPLTVTSAQKNPTAFYLCASSYSGQGGRETQYFGPGTRLLVL.

The chain joins TRBV4-2 to TRBJ2-3; 14 bases match TRBD2. The V gene end was trimmed by 1 base and the J gene end by 4 bases; junction bases not matched to a gene: 1. The CDR3 extends over 16 amino acids. Germline V CDR1 and CDR2: LGHNA, YNFKEQ. CDR3 nucleotide sequence: TGTGCCAGCAGCCAAGGACTAGCGGGAGGGGCAGATACGCAGTATTTT. Residues: CASSQGLAGGADTQYF.

This clone was picked up many times. The chain joins TRBV6-4 to TRBJ1-1; D unclear. Trimming removed 4 bases from V and 1 base from J, with 10 bases in between. This CDR3 region has 14 residues. CDR1 is MRHNA, CDR2 SNTAGT, per germline. The CDR3 DNA reads TGTGCCAGCAGTGCCGCCCCAGGGAACACTGAAGCTTTCTTT. Amino acid sequence: CASSAAPGNTEAFF.

Remarks on this clone: Other DNA sequences from this sample encode an identical CDR3 as well. This chain joins TRBV18 and TRBJ2-7, with D hard to call. V lost 4 bases and J lost 6, with 7 bases in between. Looked up from germline, CDR1 is KGHSH and CDR2 is LQKENI. The CDR3 runs 11 residues. The CDR3 bases are TGTGCCAGCTCACTTTCCAGCGAGCAGTACTTC. Protein sequence: CASSLSSEQYF.

This sequence joins TRBV9 and TRBJ2-1; 7 bases agree with TRBD2. This CDR3 is built from 10 residues. Per germline, CDR1 SGDLS and CDR2 YYNGEE. V shed 7 bases and J 8 bases; nucleotides not matched to a gene: 0. The CDR3 nucleotides read TGTGCCAGCGCGGGGGATGAGCAGTTCTTC. It is translated as CASAGDEQFF. Using reference TRBV9 and TRBJ2-1 for the parts outside the CDR3, the full variable domain is DSGVTQTPKHLITATGQRVTLRCSPRSGDLSVYWYQQSLDQGLQFLIQYYNGEERAKGNILERFSAQQFPDLHSELNLSSLELGDSALYFCASAGDEQFFGPGTRLTVL.

V and J are TRBV18 and TRBJ2-7; D remains unclear. The CDR3 is made up of 14 amino acids. Trimming removed 0 bases from V and 7 bases from J, with 13 bases in between. Germline lookup yields CDR1 KGHSH and CDR2 LQKENI. For the CDR3, the DNA is TGTGCCAGCTCACCACCGGGCCTTGCCGGGGAGCAGTACTTC. Amino acid sequence: CASSPPGLAGEQYF.

The CDR3 DNA reads TGTGCCAGCAGCCAGGGAGGGTTCAACCGAAACTATGGCTACACCTTC. Translated, it gives CASSQGGFNRNYGYTF. The chain has TRBV14 and TRBJ1-2; no firm D call. Germline CDR1 reads SGHDN; CDR2 reads FVKESK. The V end was cut by 3 bases, the J end by 2 bases, with 16 bases between. This CDR3 spans 16 amino acids.

The V gene is TRBV7-9, the J gene TRBJ1-5, with no clear D. CDR1 and CDR2 (germline): SEHNR, FQNEAQ (reference sequence). CDR3 size: 14 residues. Trimming removed 1 base at V and 3 bases at J, with 7 bases between. CDR3 residues: CASSLDGFNQPQHF. Here the CDR3 DNA reads TGTGCCAGCAGCTTAGACGGATTCAATCAGCCCCAGCATTTT.

This clone was seen more than once but under ten times. J is TRBJ2-5 and V is TRBV11-2; D remains ambiguous. CDR1 and CDR2 (germline): SGHAT, FQNNGV. The CDR3 has 14 amino acids. V gave up 1 base and J gave up 2 bases, with 8 bases separating them. The DNA of the CDR3 is TGTGCCAGCAGCTTAGGGGCGGTACAAGAGACCCAGTACTTC. It is translated as CASSLGAVQETQYF. The whole variable domain, remainder taken from reference TRBV11-2 and TRBJ2-5, is EAGVAQSPRYKIIEKRQSVAFWCNPISGHATLYWYQQILGQGPKLLIQFQNNGVVDDSQLPKDRFSAERLKGVDSTLKIQPAKLEDSAVYLCASSLGAVQETQYFGPGTRLLVL.

This clone was seen only a few times. The rearrangement joins TRBV11-2 to TRBJ2-1; 10 nucleotides align to TRBD1. Germline CDR1 is SGHAT and CDR2 is FQNNGV. The CDR3 is 15 amino acids. V was clipped by 5 bases and J by 4 bases; unmatched bases: 5. CDR3 DNA sequence: TGTGCCAGCAGCCCCCGACAGGGGGCGTACAATGAGCAGTTCTTC. Translating gives CASSPRQGAYNEQFF. The full variable domain, with the rest looked up from reference TRBV11-2 and TRBJ2-1, is EAGVAQSPRYKIIEKRQSVAFWCNPISGHATLYWYQQILGQGPKLLIQFQNNGVVDDSQLPKDRFSAERLKGVDSTLKIQPAKLEDSAVYLCASSPRQGAYNEQFFGPGTRLTVL.

This clone was detected many times. The gene calls are TRBV23-1 and TRBJ1-2; no clear D. TRBV23-1 is sorted into the ORF group, with uncertain function. The CDR3 totals 17 residues. V was pared by 0 bases and J by 1 base, with 15 bases between. The chain's CDR3 is CASSQSIGMEVNYGYTF. DNA for the CDR3: TGCGCCAGCAGTCAATCGATCGGGATGGAAGTTAACTATGGCTACACCTTC.

This clone has only a few counts. This chain connects TRBV27 to TRBJ2-1; 12 bases match TRBD1. V dropped 5 bases and J dropped 6; count of bases not matched to a gene: 2. Germline loops: CDR1 MNHEY, CDR2 SMNVEV (reference sequence). The CDR3 totals 14 residues. The CDR3 spells CASSGTGGPNEQFF. CDR3 coding DNA: TGTGCCAGCAGTGGGACAGGGGGCCCCAATGAGCAGTTCTTC.

This clone has at least ten counts. The V gene is TRBV5-1, the J gene TRBJ2-1; TRBD1 might be the D (5 bases). V lost 4 bases to trimming and J lost 0 bases, with 14 bases between them. The germline V gene encodes CDR1 SGHRS and CDR2 YFSETQ. This CDR3 region has 16 residues. The CDR3 is CASSPKARASYNEQFF. In DNA form, the CDR3 reads TGCGCCAGCAGCCCCAAGGCCAGGGCCTCCTACAATGAGCAGTTCTTC.